One sample yielded the 8 T cell receptor beta chains listed below, sequenced in a study of beta chain features in type 1 diabetes. Sequenced material consisted of expressed TCRB transcripts (all of the isolated RNA was reverse transcribed). Generated by immunoSEQ multiplex PCR, the TCRdb table keeps only in-frame clones and is missing some. The sample lists about 250,000 clones, around an eighth occurring once. The sample was naive CD4+ T cells from blood. These receptors originate from a woman aged 40 to 49 in good health.

CDR3 coding DNA: TGTGCCAGTAGTATTCCTAGTAGCTCTGGGGCCAACGTCCTGACTTTC. Translation: CASSIPSSSGANVLTF. This chain joins TRBV19 and TRBJ2-6, with D uncertain. V lost 3 bases and J 0 bases, leaving 9 bases between the germline ends. Germline V CDR1 and CDR2: LNHDA, SQIVND (reference sequence). This CDR3 region has 16 residues.

The sample holds many counts of this clone. The chain is built from TRBV29-1 and TRBJ2-7, with TRBD1 matching over 7 bases. In germline, CDR1 is SQVTM, CDR2 ANQGSEA. CDR3 length: 13 amino acids. V was clipped by 6 bases and J by 2 bases; unmatched bases: 7. For the CDR3, the DNA is TGCAGCGTAGAGACAGGGAGTACCTACGAGCAGTACTTC. It specifies CSVETGSTYEQYF.

This chain links TRBV9 with TRBJ1-2; D remains unclear. The CDR3 length is 15 residues. CDR1 and CDR2 from the germline V gene are SGDLS and YYNGEE. The V and J ends lost 3 bases and 7 bases respectively, with 19 bases between them. The CDR3 here is CASSGVPHTGVGYTF. The CDR3 nucleotides are TGTGCCAGCAGCGGCGTCCCCCATACCGGGGTTGGCTACACCTTC.

The V call is TRBV29-1, the J call TRBJ1-2, with TRBD1 matching 10 bases. The germline gives CDR1 SQVTM, CDR2 ANQGSEA. With 0 bases clipped from V and 3 bases from J, the junction kept 4 bases outside the gene matches. CDR3 size: 15 residues. As DNA, the CDR3 is TGCAGCGTTGAAGATCCCGGGACAGGGGACTATGGCTACACCTTC. Its translation: CSVEDPGTGDYGYTF.

This clone was observed a handful of times. V usage is TRBV14 and J usage is TRBJ2-7, with a weak D call TRBD1 (6 bases). The CDR3 extends over 13 amino acids. Germline CDR1 SGHDN, CDR2 FVKESK. V was pared by 4 bases and J by 2 bases, with 9 bases between. The CDR3 nucleotides are TGTGCCAGCAGCCTCTGGACAGCCTACGAGCAGTACTTC. It translates to CASSLWTAYEQYF.

In its sample, this clone was seen a few times. The chain combines TRBV18 with TRBJ2-5, with a tentative D call TRBD1 (6 bases). Trimming pared 2 bases from V and 11 bases from J, leaving 12 bases between. The CDR3 runs to 12 residues. Germline V gene lookup returns CDR1 KGHSH and CDR2 LQKENI. CDR3: CASSPGPGEQYF. In nucleotides, the CDR3 is TGTGCCAGCTCACCAGGGCCAGGGGAGCAGTACTTC.

The chain is built from TRBV18 and TRBJ1-4, with D perhaps TRBD1 (5 bases). V was clipped by 6 bases and J by 7 bases, with 15 bases between them. CDR1 is KGHSH, CDR2 LQKENI, per germline. This CDR3 contains 14 residues. The CDR3 loop reads CASSPTGAFEKLFF. The CDR3 nucleotides are TGTGCCAGCTCGCCAACAGGTGCATTTGAAAAACTGTTTTTT.

In this sample, this clone turned up a few times. This chain joins TRBV9 and TRBJ2-7; the D gene is possibly TRBD2 (6 bases). The V end was cut by 3 bases, the J end by 0 bases, with 13 bases between. CDR1 is SGDLS, CDR2 YYNGEE, per germline. This CDR3 is built from 15 residues. CDR3 protein: CASSGGLFRSYEQYF. As DNA, the CDR3 is TGTGCCAGCAGCGGGGGACTGTTTCGCTCCTACGAGCAGTACTTC. Using reference TRBV9 and TRBJ2-7 for the parts outside the CDR3, the full variable domain is DSGVTQTPKHLITATGQRVTLRCSPRSGDLSVYWYQQSLDQGLQFLIQYYNGEERAKGNILERFSAQQFPDLHSELNLSSLELGDSALYFCASSGGLFRSYEQYFGPGTRLTVT.